This T cell receptor beta chain emerged from a study of blood T cells in healthy people across ages. Drawn from each donor were ten milliliters of peripheral blood. This clonotype was seen more than once but under ten times. Antigen unknown. A second PCR of 7 to 11 cycles used a sample-barcoded 5' primer and a J-beta primer mix. A tag from a template-switch adaptor with 12 random nucleotides marked each cDNA molecule. TCRdb itself ran the 5' RACE reads through MiXCR, one entry per CDR3 protein. The data contain fewer than 900,000 distinct CDR3 sequences, around 36% of them seen just once; the ten biggest clones take up over 10%. Findings of the study overall: Estimated diversity, derived from one million T cells, was regarded as an underestimate.

Material: blood. This clonotype originated in a man between 18 and 29 years old in good health.

The CDR3 coding sequence is TGCAGTGCTAGACTCGGACTAGCGGGAGTTGAGACCCAGTACTTC. Translated: CSARLGLAGVETQYF. V and J are TRBV20-1 and TRBJ2-5, with 13 nucleotides matching TRBD2. The CDR3 is 15 amino acids. Trimming took 2 bases from V and 5 from J; bases not matched to a gene: 5. Germline V gene data show CDR1 as DFQATT and CDR2 as SNEGSKA (reference sequence).